The 18 T cell receptor beta chains below all came from one sample that was sequenced in a study of cytomegalovirus exposure and HLA in healthy donors. Primers included in the PCR were 60 Vbeta and 13 Jbeta primers. TCRdb's table, derived via immunoSEQ multiplex PCR, lists solely in-frame clones and lacks some. The table shows more than 85,000 clones, with 79% occurring only once. The sequencing input was PBMCs. These receptors originate from a female donor in good health and CMV-seropositive.

This clone was seen once. The rearrangement uses TRBV18 and TRBJ2-2; D is unresolved. Germline values: CDR1 KGHSH, CDR2 LQKENI. The CDR3 covers 16 residues. The ends were cut back, 1 base at V and 1 base at J, with 10 bases in the middle. The CDR3: CASSPQSAGNTGELFF. In nucleotides, the CDR3 is TGTGCCAGCTCACCACAGTCTGCAGGGAACACCGGGGAGCTGTTTTTT.

The genes are TRBV9 and TRBJ2-5; 10 nucleotides line up with TRBD2. The germline gives CDR1 SGDLS, CDR2 YYNGEE. J lost 3 bases, V lost 4 bases, and 3 bases had no gene match. The CDR3 has 14 amino acids. The CDR3 region is CASSKLAGKETQYF. CDR3 coding DNA: TGTGCCAGCAGCAAACTAGCGGGAAAAGAGACCCAGTACTTC.

CDR3 bases: TGTGCCTGGACACTCGGGGAGAACACTGAAGCTTTCTTT. Translation gives CAWTLGENTEAFF. The J gene is TRBJ1-1, the V gene TRBV30; D gene ambiguous. CDR1 GTSNPN and CDR2 SVGIG come from the germline V gene (reference sequence). Trimming took off 4 bases at V and 1 base at J, with 10 bases between the two ends. The CDR3 spans 13 residues.

There are a few counts of this clone. Other DNA sequences of this sample code for an identical CDR3. The V gene is TRBV6-5, the J gene TRBJ2-7; 8 bases are shared with TRBD1. CDR1 and CDR2 (germline): MNHEY, SVGAGI. J gave up 2 bases and V 6 bases, and 6 bases lay outside the gene matches. The CDR3 length is 14 residues. The CDR3, as DNA: TGTGCCAGCAGACCCGACAGGGGTGCCTACGAGCAGTACTTC. Residues: CASRPDRGAYEQYF.

For this clone: One junction end does not reproduce the germline sequence, and a read error may be involved. J is TRBJ2-4 and V is TRBV2; tentatively, D is TRBD1 (6 bases). CDR1 is SNHLY and CDR2 is FYNNEI in the germline V gene. The CDR3 has 17 amino acids. CDR3 bases: TGTGCCAGCAGTGAAAGCCTAGTAAGGGGGTCCAAAAACAGTCAGTACTTC. The encoded protein is CASSESLVRGSKNSQYF.

The chain carries TRBV2 and TRBJ2-7, with 9 bases lining up with TRBD2. The germline CDR1 and CDR2 sequences are SNHLY and FYNNEI. V was pared by 3 bases and J by 2 bases, with 5 bases of the junction left unmatched. This CDR3 is built from 15 residues. The CDR3 loop is CASSDRAGGPYEQYF. CDR3 sequence (DNA): TGTGCCAGCAGTGATCGGGCGGGGGGGCCCTACGAGCAGTACTTC.

This clone was observed a handful of times. V is TRBV6-5 and J is TRBJ2-1; 14 bases map to TRBD2. Trimming cost V 6 bases and J 3 bases; bases outside gene matches: 1. This CDR3 contains 15 residues. The germline gives CDR1 MNHEY, CDR2 SVGAGI. CDR3 in amino acids: CASSGLAGGYNEQFF. The CDR3 DNA follows: TGTGCCAGCAGCGGACTAGCGGGGGGCTACAATGAGCAGTTCTTC.

V is TRBV30 and J is TRBJ2-3; D is undetermined. The V gene lost 4 bases and the J gene lost 4 bases, with 15 bases spanning the gap. The CDR3 contains 14 residues. Looked up from germline, CDR1 is GTSNPN and CDR2 is SVGIG (reference sequence). CDR3 nucleotides: TGTGCCTGGACGATAATGAGTGGTGCAGATACGCAGTATTTT. This sequence encodes CAWTIMSGADTQYF.

The genes are TRBV19 and TRBJ2-1, with a possible D match to TRBD1 (6 bases). The length of the CDR3 is 15 residues. Germline values: CDR1 LNHDA, CDR2 SQIVND (reference sequence). The V gene lost 5 bases and the J gene lost 3 bases, with 14 bases spanning the gap. CDR3 DNA: TGTGCCAGTAGTCCCGGGGACATCAACTACAATGAGCAGTTCTTC. This codes for CASSPGDINYNEQFF. Combining the CDR3 with reference TRBV19 and TRBJ2-1 gives the whole variable domain DGGITQSPKYLFRKEGQNVTLSCEQNLNHDAMYWYRQDPGQGLRLIYYSQIVNDFQKGDIAEGYSVSREKKESFPLTVTSAQKNPTAFYLCASSPGDINYNEQFFGPGTRLTVL.

Only a few counts were recorded for this clone. The J gene is TRBJ1-1, the V gene TRBV28, with 7 bases that match TRBD1. The CDR3 contains 15 residues. CDR1 is MDHEN and CDR2 is SYDVKM in the germline V gene. The ends lost 5 bases at V and 4 bases at J; junction bases unmatched: 10. In DNA, the CDR3 is TGTGCCAGCAGTAAGCAAACAGGGGTGGGCACTGAAGCTTTCTTT. This sequence encodes CASSKQTGVGTEAFF. The full variable domain, with the rest looked up from reference TRBV28 and TRBJ1-1, is DVKVTQSSRYLVKRTGEKVFLECVQDMDHENMFWYRQDPGLGLRLIYFSYDVKMKEKGDIPEGYSVSREKKERFSLILESASTNQTSMYLCASSKQTGVGTEAFFGQGTRLTVV.

Notes on this clone: At one end the junction does not follow the germline gene, possibly because of a read error. The chain recombines TRBV7-9 with TRBJ1-6; 8 bases are a match to TRBD1. There are 15 residues in the CDR3. Germline V gives CDR1 SEHNR, CDR2 FQNEAQ (reference sequence). The DNA for the CDR3 is TGTACCAGCAGCTCCCCGGGACAGGAGAATTCACCCCTCCACTTT. Translated: CTSSSPGQENSPLHF.

CDR3 nucleotide sequence: TGCGCCAGCAGCCCCCTGGGTCCAGGCTACAATGAGCAGTTCTTC. The encoded protein is CASSPLGPGYNEQFF. The gene calls are TRBV4-1 and TRBJ2-1; D gene ambiguous. The CDR3 is 15 residues long. V was pared by 4 bases and J by 3 bases, with 13 bases between. Germline CDR1 is MGHRA and CDR2 is YSYEKL.

The chain couples TRBV27 to TRBJ2-3; 7 positions match TRBD2. Per the germline V gene, CDR1 is MNHEY and CDR2 is SMNVEV (reference sequence). CDR3 length equals 15 residues. V lost 6 bases to trimming and J lost 2 bases; unmatched junction nucleotides: 8. DNA of the CDR3: TGTGCCAGCAGCCCAACCGGGACTACCACAGATACGCAGTATTTT. It codes for CASSPTGTTTDTQYF.

The V gene is TRBV4-1, the J gene TRBJ1-1; D might be TRBD1 (6 bases). CDR3 length equals 14 residues. V gave up 4 bases and J gave up 6 bases, with 15 bases separating them. CDR1 and CDR2 (germline): MGHRA, YSYEKL. The CDR3 sequence is CASSLSPWGPEAFF. In DNA, the CDR3 is TGCGCCAGCAGCCTAAGCCCGTGGGGGCCTGAAGCTTTCTTT.

The DNA of the CDR3 is TGTGCCAGCAGCCCGTCCTCAGGGGTACGCGGCTACACCTTC. The encoded protein is CASSPSSGVRGYTF. The gene calls are TRBV7-6 and TRBJ1-2, with a possible D match to TRBD1 (6 bases). CDR1 is SGHVS, CDR2 FNYEAQ, per germline. The CDR3 has 14 amino acids. V was shortened by 5 bases and J by 8 bases, with 18 bases between the two germline ends.

The chain has TRBV6-1 and TRBJ1-1, with 7 bases that match TRBD1. Germline V gives CDR1 MNHNS, CDR2 SASEGT. Unmatched junction bases numbered 18, after V lost 4 bases and J lost 4 bases. The CDR3 runs to 18 residues. The DNA of the CDR3 is TGTGCCAGCAGTGCTTTTGACAGGGTCCCTCTAAAGGGCACTGAAGCTTTCTTT. This codes for CASSAFDRVPLKGTEAFF.

J is TRBJ1-2 and V is TRBV30; 7 bases agree with TRBD1. CDR3 length equals 13 residues. The V and J ends lost 3 bases and 8 bases, in that order; junction bases with no gene match: 9. CDR1 and CDR2 from the germline V gene are GTSNPN and SVGIG (reference sequence). In DNA form, the CDR3 reads TGTGCCTGGAGCTCCAGGGGGGTGGGGGGCTACACCTTC. Translating it yields CAWSSRGVGGYTF.

This rearrangement joins TRBV5-6 to TRBJ2-3, with TRBD2 matching 11 bases. Germline-derived CDR1 and CDR2 are SGHDT and YYEEEE. The J segment lost 2 bases and the V segment lost 4 bases, leaving 3 bases of the junction unmatched. This CDR3 is 15 amino acids long. The CDR3 coding sequence is TGTGCCAGCAGCATGGGACTAGCGGTCACAGATACGCAGTATTTT. This encodes CASSMGLAVTDTQYF.